This TCR beta chain was captured in a study of blood T cell repertoires in COVID-19. Across the whole study: COVID-19 samples from acute and convalescent phases originated in the United States, Italy and Spain. The cDNA or gDNA used as material had been derived from T cells, B-cell-depleted T cells, or PBMCs.

How the authors handled the data: Reference gene primer amplification in the assay estimated nucleated cell counts. This table comes from immunoSEQ multiplex PCR, and its TCRdb copy is limited to in-frame clones, with some not included. That table gives V, J and clone size, and the DNA gave D and trimming. There are 250,000 to 300,000 clones in the sample; around 90% occur only once, and 2.1% lies in the top ten. Those enrolled in Seattle joined during active infection and were followed longitudinally afterward. The germline CDR1 and CDR2 sequences are SGHNT and YYREEE (reference sequence). The V end was cut by 0 bases, the J end by 2 bases, with 12 bases between. The CDR3 loop spans 16 amino acids.

This TCR came from a woman aged 55 to 70 with COVID-19, enrolled during active disease. The chain uses TRBV5-4 and TRBJ1-3, with D possibly being TRBD1 (6 bases). Specimen: peripheral blood. The CDR3 protein is CASSLGSHRAGNTIYF. The CDR3 DNA reads as TGTGCCAGCAGCTTGGGATCACACAGGGCTGGAAACACCATATATTTT.